This TCR beta chain was identified in a study of blood T cells in healthy people across ages. Background on the study: Capturing about one barcoded beta molecule per two T cells was achieved by template switching.

The CDR3 is 15 amino acids. J lost 0 bases, V lost 6 bases, and 4 bases had no gene match. Germline CDR1 reads ENHRY; CDR2 reads SYGVKD. For the second PCR, which ran for roughly 6 to 12 cycles, a sample-barcoded 5' primer and a J-beta primer mix were used. The template-switch adaptor, which had 12 random nucleotides, put a tag on each cDNA molecule. In TCRdb, the 5' RACE reads were re-called with MiXCR into one record per CDR3 protein. The sample consists of 1.5 million to 2 million distinct CDR3 sequences, approximately 30% of them appearing once. Extractions gave at least 6 micrograms of total RNA per sample.

The source of this sequence is a woman aged 30 to 39 in good health. Sequenced: blood. The chain employs TRBV10-3 and TRBJ2-5, with TRBD2 identical over 10 bases. CDR3: CAISPTSGYQETQYF. The CDR3 coding sequence is TGTGCCATCAGCCCGACTAGCGGGTACCAAGAGACCCAGTACTTC.